A selection of T cell receptor beta chains follows, all from one sample in a study of blood T cell repertoires in COVID-19. TCRdb's copy holds only in-frame clones and misses some; the assay was immunoSEQ multiplex PCR. The sample comprises around 250,000 clones, roughly nine tenths of which are singletons, and 4.6% rests with the top ten. Specimen: peripheral blood. The receptors here all came from a woman between 35 and 50 years old who had recovered from COVID-19. Each CDR3 is given with its conserved first and last residue. A D gene is named only where the DNA matches it firmly. Only part of the rows carry a size: once, few, many, or a class if the clone is expanded.

TRBJ1-5	NA	NA	TRBV19	TGTGCCAGTACCAGGACACTATATAGCAATCAGCCCCAGCATTTT	CASTRTLYSNQPQHF
TRBJ2-5	NA	NA	TRBV7-2	TGTGCCAGCAGCTTATTGAGTCAAGAGACCCAGTACTTC	CASSLLSQETQYF
TRBJ2-5	NA	TRBD2	TRBV14	TGTGCCAGCAGCCAAACTGCCCCCCCTAGCGGGAACCAAGAGACCCAGTACTTC	CASSQTAPPSGNQETQYF
TRBJ1-4	NA	NA	TRBV11-1	TGTGCCAGCAGCCCAGGGACAACAACTAATGAAAAACTGTTTTTT	CASSPGTTTNEKLFF
TRBJ2-2	NA	NA	TRBV7-9	TGTGCCAGCACCCACAGGGCGTCGGACACCGGGGAGCTGTTTTTT	CASTHRASDTGELFF
TRBJ1-1	once	TRBD1	TRBV7-8	TGTGCCAGCAGCTCACAGGGGAGGTTGGTAGTGGCTTTCTTT	CASSSQGRLVVAFF
TRBJ1-3	NA	NA	TRBV7-9	TGTGCCAGCAGCGGACAGGGAAACACCATATATTTT	CASSGQGNTIYF
TRBJ2-5	NA	NA	TRBV6-5	TGTGCCAGCAGTTACAGAGGCTACTTAGGAGAGACCCAGTACTTC	CASSYRGYLGETQYF
TRBJ2-3	once	NA	TRBV6-1	TGTGCCAGTAGAGAAGGGTCAGGGGTGGCAGATACGCAGTATTTT	CASREGSGVADTQYF
TRBJ1-3	NA	TRBD1	TRBV11-2	TGTGCCAGCAGCTTGCAGGGGGTTGGAAACACCATATATTTT	CASSLQGVGNTIYF
TRBJ2-1	once	NA	TRBV14	TGTGCCAGCAGCCAAGATCGTGCGAATGAGCAGTTCTTC	CASSQDRANEQFF
TRBJ1-1	NA	NA	TRBV6-5	TGTGCCAGCAGTTTTACCAGGCAGGGGTCGACTGAAGCTTTCTTT	CASSFTRQGSTEAFF
TRBJ2-3	once	NA	TRBV10-1	TGCGCCAGCAGTGACCCGAGGGAGAGCACAGATACGCAGTATTTT	CASSDPRESTDTQYF
TRBJ1-2	NA	NA	TRBV28	TGTGCCGTTAGGAGGGGTGGCTACACCTTC	CAVRRGGYTF
TRBJ1-2	NA	NA	TRBV4-3	TGCGCCAGCAGCCAAGTCTGGAGCCGTGAGGGTACGACGGGGGGCTGCACCTTC	CASSQVWSREGTTGGCTF
TRBJ2-2	NA	NA	TRBV6-5	TGTGCCAGCAGTTACTCGAGAGGGCGGCCCGGGGAGCTGTTTTTT	CASSYSRGRPGELFF
TRBJ1-1	NA	NA	TRBV7-9	TGTGCCAGCAGCGACACAATGATCACTGAAGCTTTCTTT	CASSDTMITEAFF
TRBJ1-6	NA	TRBD1	TRBV7-6	TGTGCCAGCAGCTTAGGAGGACAGGGGAGAAATTCACCCCTCCACTTT	CASSLGGQGRNSPLHF
TRBJ2-3	NA	TRBD1	TRBV7-8	TGTGCCAGCAGCTTATCCGTGGCGACAGGGCCCACAGATACGCAGTATTTT	CASSLSVATGPTDTQYF